The present entry profiles one TCR beta chain with its context. The sample originates from a study of T cells in Graves' hyperthyroidism and ophthalmopathy. Researchers took RNA transcripts and amplified the TCR beta CDR3 regions from them. Researchers ran a first-round RT-PCR on the TCR CDR3 using the HTBI primer set. TCRdb re-called the multiplex PCR reads through MiXCR, storing one row per CDR3 protein. Altogether about 590,000 distinct CDR3 sequences are present, 15% to 19% being singletons, with the ten largest covering approximately 7.4%. PBMCs came from more than 8.5 ml fresh peripheral blood. The CDR3 totals 13 residues. The V gene's germline CDR1 is KGHDR and CDR2 SFDVKD. The ends were cut back, 5 bases at V and 4 bases at J, with 7 bases in the middle.

This sequence originates from a woman in her 30s with Graves' hyperthyroidism. The genes are TRBV24-1 and TRBJ2-2; D is possibly TRBD1 (5 bases). Sequenced material: blood. CDR3 in DNA: TGTGCCACCAGTGCAGGGATCACCGGGGAGCTGTTTTTT. It encodes CATSAGITGELFF.